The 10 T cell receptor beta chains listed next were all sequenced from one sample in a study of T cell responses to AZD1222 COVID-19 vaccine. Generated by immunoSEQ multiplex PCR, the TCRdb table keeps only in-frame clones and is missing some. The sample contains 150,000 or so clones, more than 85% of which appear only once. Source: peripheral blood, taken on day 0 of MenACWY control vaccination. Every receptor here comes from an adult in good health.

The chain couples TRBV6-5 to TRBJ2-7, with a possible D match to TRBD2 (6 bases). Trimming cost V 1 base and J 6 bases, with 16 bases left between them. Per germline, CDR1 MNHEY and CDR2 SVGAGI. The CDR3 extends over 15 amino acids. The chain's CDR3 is CASSYFGGLITEQYF. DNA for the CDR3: TGTGCCAGCAGTTACTTTGGGGGACTTATTACCGAGCAGTACTTC.

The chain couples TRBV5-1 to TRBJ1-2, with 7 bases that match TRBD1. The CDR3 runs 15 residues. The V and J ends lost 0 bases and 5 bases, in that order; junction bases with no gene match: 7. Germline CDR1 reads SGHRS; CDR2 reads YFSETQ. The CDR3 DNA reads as TGCGCCAGCAGCTTGGGACAGGGTTCTGGGTATGGCTACACCTTC. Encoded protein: CASSLGQGSGYGYTF.

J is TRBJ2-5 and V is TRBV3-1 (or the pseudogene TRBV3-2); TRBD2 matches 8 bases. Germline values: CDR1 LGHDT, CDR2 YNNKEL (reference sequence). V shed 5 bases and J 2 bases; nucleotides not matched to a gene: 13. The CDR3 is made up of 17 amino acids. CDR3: CASSLRRASGFQETQYF. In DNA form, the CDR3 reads TGTGCCAGCAGCTTAAGACGCGCTAGCGGGTTTCAAGAGACCCAGTACTTC.

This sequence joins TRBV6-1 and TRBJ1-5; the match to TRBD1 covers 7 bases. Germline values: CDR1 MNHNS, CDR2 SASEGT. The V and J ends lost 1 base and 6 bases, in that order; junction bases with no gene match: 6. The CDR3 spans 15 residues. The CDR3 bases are TGTGCCAGCAGTGAAGGAGACAGGGCAAGTCAGCCCCAGCATTTT. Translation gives CASSEGDRASQPQHF.

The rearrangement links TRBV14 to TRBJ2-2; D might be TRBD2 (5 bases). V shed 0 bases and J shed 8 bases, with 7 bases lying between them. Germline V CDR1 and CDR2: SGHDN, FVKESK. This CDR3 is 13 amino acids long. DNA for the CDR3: TGTGCCAGCAGCCAAGATTTAGCGGGGGAGCTGTTTTTT. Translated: CASSQDLAGELFF.

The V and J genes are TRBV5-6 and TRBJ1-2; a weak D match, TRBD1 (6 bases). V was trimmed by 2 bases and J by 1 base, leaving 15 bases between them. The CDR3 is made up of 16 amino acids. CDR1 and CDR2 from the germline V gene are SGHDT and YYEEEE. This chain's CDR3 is CASSFRRGRFNYGYTF. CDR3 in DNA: TGTGCCAGCAGCTTCCGGCGGGGGCGATTTAACTATGGCTACACCTTC.

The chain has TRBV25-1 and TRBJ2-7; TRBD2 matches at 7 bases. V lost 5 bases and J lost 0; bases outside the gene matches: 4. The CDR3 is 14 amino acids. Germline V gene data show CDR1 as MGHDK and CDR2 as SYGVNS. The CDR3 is CASSLLADSYEQYF. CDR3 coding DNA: TGTGCCAGCAGTCTCCTAGCGGACTCCTACGAGCAGTACTTC.

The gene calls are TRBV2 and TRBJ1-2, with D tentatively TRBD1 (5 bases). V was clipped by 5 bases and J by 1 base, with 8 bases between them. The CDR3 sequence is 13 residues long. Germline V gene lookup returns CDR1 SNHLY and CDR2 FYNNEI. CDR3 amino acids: CASSLQGNYGYTF. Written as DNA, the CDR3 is TGTGCCAGCAGTCTGCAGGGTAACTATGGCTACACCTTC.

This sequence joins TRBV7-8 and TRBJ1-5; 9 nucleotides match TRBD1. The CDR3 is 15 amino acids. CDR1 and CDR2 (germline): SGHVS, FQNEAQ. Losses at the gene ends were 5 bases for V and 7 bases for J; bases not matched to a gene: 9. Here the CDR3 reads CASSPDRGKDQPQHF. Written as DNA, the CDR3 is TGTGCCAGCAGCCCCGACAGGGGGAAGGACCAGCCCCAGCATTTT.

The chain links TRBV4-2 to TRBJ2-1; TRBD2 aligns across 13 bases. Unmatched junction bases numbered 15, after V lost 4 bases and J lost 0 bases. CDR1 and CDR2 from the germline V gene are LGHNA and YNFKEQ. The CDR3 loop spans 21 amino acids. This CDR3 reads CASSRPTLTSGGPSSYNEQFF. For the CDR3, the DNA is TGTGCCAGCAGCCGCCCCACACTGACTAGCGGGGGGCCAAGCTCCTACAATGAGCAGTTCTTC.